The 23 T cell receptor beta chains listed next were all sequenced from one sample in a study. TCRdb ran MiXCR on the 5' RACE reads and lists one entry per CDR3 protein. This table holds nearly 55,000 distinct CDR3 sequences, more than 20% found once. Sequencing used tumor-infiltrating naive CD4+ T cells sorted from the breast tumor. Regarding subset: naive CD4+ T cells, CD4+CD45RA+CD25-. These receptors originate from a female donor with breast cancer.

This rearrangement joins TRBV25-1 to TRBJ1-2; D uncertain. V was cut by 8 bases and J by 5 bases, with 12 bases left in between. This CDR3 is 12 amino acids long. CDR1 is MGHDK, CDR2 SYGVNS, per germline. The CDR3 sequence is CASSDDRYGYTF. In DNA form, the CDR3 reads TGTGCCAGCTCGGACGATCGATATGGCTACACCTTC.

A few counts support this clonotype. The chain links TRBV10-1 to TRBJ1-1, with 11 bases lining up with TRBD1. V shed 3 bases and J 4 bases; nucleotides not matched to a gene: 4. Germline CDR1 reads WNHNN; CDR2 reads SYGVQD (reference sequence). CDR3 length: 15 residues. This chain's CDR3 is CASSDSGTGGTEAFF. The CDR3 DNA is TGCGCCAGCAGTGATTCCGGGACAGGGGGCACTGAAGCTTTCTTT.

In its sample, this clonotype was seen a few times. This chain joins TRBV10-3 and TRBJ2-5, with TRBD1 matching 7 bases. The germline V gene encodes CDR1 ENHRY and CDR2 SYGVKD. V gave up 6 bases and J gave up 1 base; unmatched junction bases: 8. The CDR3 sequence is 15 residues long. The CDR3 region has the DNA TGTGCCATCAGGCGAGGGGGCTATTCCCAAGAGACCCAGTACTTC. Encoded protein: CAIRRGGYSQETQYF.

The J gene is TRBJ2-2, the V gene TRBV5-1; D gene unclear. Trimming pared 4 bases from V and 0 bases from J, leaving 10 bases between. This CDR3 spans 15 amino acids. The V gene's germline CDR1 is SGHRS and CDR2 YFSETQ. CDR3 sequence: CASSSHGPNTGELFF. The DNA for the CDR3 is TGCGCCAGCAGCAGTCACGGGCCGAACACCGGGGAGCTGTTTTTT. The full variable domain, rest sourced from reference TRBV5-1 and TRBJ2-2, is KAGVTQTPRYLIKTRGQQVTLSCSPISGHRSVSWYQQTPGQGLQFLFEYFSETQRNKGNFPGRFSGRQFSNSRSEMNVSTLELGDSALYLCASSSHGPNTGELFFGEGSRLTVL.

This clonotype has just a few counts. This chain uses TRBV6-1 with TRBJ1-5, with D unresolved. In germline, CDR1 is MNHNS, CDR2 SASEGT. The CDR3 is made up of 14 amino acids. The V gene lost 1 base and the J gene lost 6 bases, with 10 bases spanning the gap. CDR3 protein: CASSEGPLRQPQHF. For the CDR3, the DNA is TGTGCCAGCAGTGAAGGACCACTACGTCAGCCCCAGCATTTT.

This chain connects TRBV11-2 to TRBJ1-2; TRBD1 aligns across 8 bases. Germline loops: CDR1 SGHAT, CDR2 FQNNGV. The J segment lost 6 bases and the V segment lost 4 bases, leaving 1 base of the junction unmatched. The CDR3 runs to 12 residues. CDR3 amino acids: CASSSTGDGYTF. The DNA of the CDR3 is TGTGCCAGCAGCTCGACAGGGGATGGCTACACCTTC.

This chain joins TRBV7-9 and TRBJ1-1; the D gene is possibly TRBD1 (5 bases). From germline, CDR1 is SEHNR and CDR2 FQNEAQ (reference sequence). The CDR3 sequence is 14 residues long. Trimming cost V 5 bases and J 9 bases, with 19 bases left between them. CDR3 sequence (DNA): TGTGCCAGCAGCACTGACAGCGGTATGGGGAAAGCTTTCTTT. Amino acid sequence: CASSTDSGMGKAFF.

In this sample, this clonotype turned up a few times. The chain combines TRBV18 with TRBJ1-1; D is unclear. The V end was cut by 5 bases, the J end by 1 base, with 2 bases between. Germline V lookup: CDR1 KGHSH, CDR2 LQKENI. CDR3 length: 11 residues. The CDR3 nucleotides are TGTGCCAGCTCAGAGAACACTGAAGCTTTCTTT. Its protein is CASSENTEAFF.

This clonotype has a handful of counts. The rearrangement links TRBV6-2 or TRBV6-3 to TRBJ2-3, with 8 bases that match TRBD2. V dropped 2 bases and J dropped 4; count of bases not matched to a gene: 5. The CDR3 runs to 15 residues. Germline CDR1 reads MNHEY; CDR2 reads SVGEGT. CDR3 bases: TGTGCCAGCAGTTACCTTAGCGGGAACGCAGATACGCAGTATTTT. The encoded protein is CASSYLSGNADTQYF.

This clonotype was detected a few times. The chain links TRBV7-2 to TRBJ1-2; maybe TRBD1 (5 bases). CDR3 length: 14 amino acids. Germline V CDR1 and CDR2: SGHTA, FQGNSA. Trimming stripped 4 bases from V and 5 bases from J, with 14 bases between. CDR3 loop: CASSSMTVTYGYTF. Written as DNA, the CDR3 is TGTGCCAGCAGCTCCATGACAGTGACTTATGGCTACACCTTC.

In DNA, the CDR3 is TGCAGCGTTGTCCCTTCCCTGGGGTCCAAAAACATTCAGTACTTC. Translating it yields CSVVPSLGSKNIQYF. This chain uses TRBV29-1 with TRBJ2-4, with D uncertain. This CDR3 region has 15 residues. CDR1 and CDR2 (germline): SQVTM, ANQGSEA. V lost 4 bases and J 2 bases, leaving 15 bases between the germline ends.

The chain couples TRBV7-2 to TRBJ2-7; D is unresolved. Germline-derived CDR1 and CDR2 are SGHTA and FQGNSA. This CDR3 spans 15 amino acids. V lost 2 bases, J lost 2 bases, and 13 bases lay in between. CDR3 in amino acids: CASSLSYGKTYEQYF. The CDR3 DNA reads TGTGCCAGCAGCTTATCGTACGGTAAAACCTACGAGCAGTACTTC. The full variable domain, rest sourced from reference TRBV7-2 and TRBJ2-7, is GAGVSQSPSNKVTEKGKDVELRCDPISGHTALYWYRQSLGQGLEFLIYFQGNSAPDKSGLPSDRFSAERTGGSVSTLTIQRTQQEDSAVYLCASSLSYGKTYEQYFGPGTRLTVT.

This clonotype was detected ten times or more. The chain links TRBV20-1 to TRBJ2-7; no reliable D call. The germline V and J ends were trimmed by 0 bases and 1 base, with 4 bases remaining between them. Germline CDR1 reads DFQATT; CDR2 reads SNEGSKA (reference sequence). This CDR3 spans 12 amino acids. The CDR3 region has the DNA TGCAGTGCTAGAGATACTTCCTACGAGCAGTACTTC. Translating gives CSARDTSYEQYF.

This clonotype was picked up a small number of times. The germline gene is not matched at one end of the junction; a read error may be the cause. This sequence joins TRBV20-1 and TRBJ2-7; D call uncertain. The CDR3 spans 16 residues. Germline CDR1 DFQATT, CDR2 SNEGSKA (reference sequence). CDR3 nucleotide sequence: TGCAGTGCTAGGCTGGTTAGTCCCCTTCTGGACGCCGAGCAGTATTTC. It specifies CSARLVSPLLDAEQYF.

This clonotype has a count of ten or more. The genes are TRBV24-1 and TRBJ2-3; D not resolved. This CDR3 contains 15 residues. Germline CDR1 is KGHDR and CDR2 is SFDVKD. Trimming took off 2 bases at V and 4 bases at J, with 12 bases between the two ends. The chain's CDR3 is CATSDSASFPDTQYF. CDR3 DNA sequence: TGTGCCACCAGTGATTCGGCTTCATTCCCAGATACGCAGTATTTT.

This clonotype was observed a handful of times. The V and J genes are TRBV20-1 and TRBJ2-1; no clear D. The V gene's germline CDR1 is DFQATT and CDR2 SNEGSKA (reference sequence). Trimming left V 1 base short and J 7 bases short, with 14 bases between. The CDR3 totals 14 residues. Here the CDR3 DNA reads TGCAGTGCTAGAGGTCCTAGTGTGTTGAATGAGCAGTTCTTC. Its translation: CSARGPSVLNEQFF.

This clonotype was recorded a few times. The CDR3 protein is CASSFEGQRSWEGSPLHF. CDR3 bases: TGTGCCAGCAGTTTTGAGGGACAGCGGTCTTGGGAAGGTTCACCCCTCCACTTT. The chain couples TRBV12-3 or TRBV12-4 to TRBJ1-6; 7 bases align to TRBD1. The CDR3 totals 18 residues. The V gene end was trimmed by 3 bases and the J gene end by 9 bases; junction bases not matched to a gene: 17.

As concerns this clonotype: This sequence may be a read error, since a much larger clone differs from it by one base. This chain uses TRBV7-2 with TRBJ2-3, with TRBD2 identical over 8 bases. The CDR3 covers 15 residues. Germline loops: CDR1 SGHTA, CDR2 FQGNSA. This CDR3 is CASGLSGTSGDTQYF. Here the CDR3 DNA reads TGTGCCAGCGGCTTAAGTGGTACTAGCGGTGATACGCAGTATTTT.

CDR3 nucleotide sequence: TGTGCCAGCAGCCATGGGGGAAGTCAGCCCCAGCATTTT. This translates into CASSHGGSQPQHF. The rearrangement uses TRBV7-2 and TRBJ1-5, with D possibly being TRBD1 (5 bases). This CDR3 is 13 amino acids long. Trimming took 5 bases from V and 6 from J, leaving 11 bases between them. CDR1 and CDR2 from the germline V gene are SGHTA and FQGNSA. Variable domain in full (rest from reference TRBV7-2 and TRBJ1-5): GAGVSQSPSNKVTEKGKDVELRCDPISGHTALYWYRQSLGQGLEFLIYFQGNSAPDKSGLPSDRFSAERTGGSVSTLTIQRTQQEDSAVYLCASSHGGSQPQHFGDGTRLSIL.

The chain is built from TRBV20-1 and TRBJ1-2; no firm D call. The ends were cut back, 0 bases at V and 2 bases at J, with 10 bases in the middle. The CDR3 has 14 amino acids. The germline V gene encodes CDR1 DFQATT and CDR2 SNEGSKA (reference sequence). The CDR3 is CSARDRKGNYGYTF. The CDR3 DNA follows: TGCAGTGCTAGAGATCGGAAAGGCAACTATGGCTACACCTTC.

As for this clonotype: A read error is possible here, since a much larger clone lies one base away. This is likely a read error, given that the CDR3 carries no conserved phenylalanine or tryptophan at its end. Here the CDR3 reads CASTYRGYSTYEQYL. The DNA of the CDR3 is TGTGCCAGCACCTACAGGGGATATAGTACCTACGAGCAGTACCTC. The genes are TRBV12-3 or TRBV12-4 and TRBJ2-7; 7 bases line up with TRBD1. The CDR3 spans 15 residues. V lost 7 bases, J lost 2 bases, and 11 bases stayed unmatched.

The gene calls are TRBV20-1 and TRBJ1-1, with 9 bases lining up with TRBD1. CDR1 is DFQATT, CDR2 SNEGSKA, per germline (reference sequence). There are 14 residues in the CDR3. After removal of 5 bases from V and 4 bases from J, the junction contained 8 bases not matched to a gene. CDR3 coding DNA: TGCAGTGCTTCCTACCAGACAGGGGGCACTGAAGCTTTCTTT. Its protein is CSASYQTGGTEAFF.

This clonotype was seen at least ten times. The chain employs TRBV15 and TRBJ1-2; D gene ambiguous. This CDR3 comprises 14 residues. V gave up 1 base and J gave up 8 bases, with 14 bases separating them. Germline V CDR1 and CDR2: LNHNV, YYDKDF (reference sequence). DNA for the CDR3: TGTGCCACCAGCAGAGTAAGCGGGGTAAGAGGCTACACCTTC. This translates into CATSRVSGVRGYTF.